The next 5 T cell receptor beta chains were all read from a single sample in a study of blood T cell repertoires in COVID-19. Some clones are missing from TCRdb's copy, which holds only in-frame ones; the method was immunoSEQ multiplex PCR. The repertoire holds fewer than 120,000 clones, with roughly four fifths as singletons. Sequencing was done on a sample of peripheral blood. These receptors were taken from a woman aged 60-70 years with acute or convalescent COVID-19.

CDR3 residues: CASSPTPKGAGNTGELFF. The CDR3 region has the DNA TGTGCCAGCAGCCCAACGCCCAAAGGGGCCGGGAACACCGGGGAGCTGTTTTTT. The rearrangement joins TRBV7-2 to TRBJ2-2, with D possibly being TRBD1 (5 bases). This CDR3 has 18 residues. Germline CDR1 SGHTA, CDR2 FQGNSA. V gave up 5 bases and J gave up 1 base, with 20 bases separating them.

This clone appeared a single time. The genes are TRBV7-9 and TRBJ2-5; TRBD2 aligns across 9 bases. V lost 8 bases, J lost 1 base, and 2 bases stayed unmatched. The CDR3 is made up of 13 amino acids. Germline V CDR1 and CDR2: SEHNR, FQNEAQ (reference sequence). The CDR3 sequence: CASQRGVQETQYF. CDR3 nucleotide sequence: TGTGCCAGCCAGCGGGGGGTCCAAGAGACCCAGTACTTC. Based on the CDR3 plus reference TRBV7-9 and TRBJ2-5, the full variable domain is DTGVSQNPRHKITKRGQNVTFRCDPISEHNRLYWYRQTLGQGPEFLTYFQNEAQLEKSRLLSDRFSAERPKGSFSTLEIQRTEQGDSAMYLCASQRGVQETQYFGPGTRLLVL.

The chain employs TRBV2 and TRBJ2-7, with D maybe TRBD1 (6 bases). Trimming removed 6 bases from V and 5 bases from J, with 11 bases in between. The CDR3 sequence is 12 residues long. Germline V lookup: CDR1 SNHLY, CDR2 FYNNEI. The CDR3 region is CASRGDNHEQYF. DNA for the CDR3: TGTGCCAGCAGGGGGGACAACCACGAGCAGTACTTC.

The chain employs TRBV6-2 or TRBV6-3 and TRBJ1-1; D is unresolved. The CDR3 has 12 residues. Between the trimmed V and J ends, which lost 5 bases and 5 bases, there was a span of 9 bases. Germline V gene data show CDR1 as MNHEY and CDR2 as SVGEGT. CDR3 loop: CASSDMGTEAFF. The CDR3 DNA follows: TGTGCCAGCAGTGACATGGGTACTGAAGCTTTCTTT.

This chain links TRBV7-8 with TRBJ2-7; 7 nucleotides align to TRBD2. The CDR3 runs to 16 residues. J gave up 2 bases and V 2 bases, and 9 bases lay outside the gene matches. Germline V gene sequence: CDR1 SGHVS, CDR2 FQNEAQ. The CDR3 loop is CASSLQSSGLTYEQYF. CDR3 nucleotide sequence: TGTGCCAGCAGCTTACAGTCTAGCGGATTAACCTACGAGCAGTACTTC.